The clone carrying this TCR beta chain was counted between two and nine times. Its antigen remains unidentified. After template switching added a universal primer site, the resulting cDNA carried unique molecular identifiers. MiXCR was run by TCRdb on the 5' RACE reads, yielding one entry per CDR3 protein. The sample lists about 100,000 distinct CDR3 sequences, roughly 6% occurring once. The data were taken from a study of identical twins. General study points: With abundant cord blood beta clonotypes, insertions were fewer; memory repertoires showed no such pattern. Alpha sequences out of frame and shared by twins had excess low generation probability. Cross-sectional statistical analysis, not tracking of the same donors, underpinned the conclusions.

Germline CDR1 reads ENHRY; CDR2 reads SYGVKD. V dropped 0 bases and J dropped 3; count of bases not matched to a gene: 6. The CDR3 runs 16 residues. The chain uses TRBV10-3 and TRBJ2-7; 9 bases map to TRBD2. The specimen was memory T cells sorted from blood. This receptor was taken from a woman between 50 and 59 years old in good health. DNA for the CDR3: TGTGCCATCAGTGAGTCGGTTAGCGGGAGAGGCTACGAGCAGTACTTC. This encodes CAISESVSGRGYEQYF.